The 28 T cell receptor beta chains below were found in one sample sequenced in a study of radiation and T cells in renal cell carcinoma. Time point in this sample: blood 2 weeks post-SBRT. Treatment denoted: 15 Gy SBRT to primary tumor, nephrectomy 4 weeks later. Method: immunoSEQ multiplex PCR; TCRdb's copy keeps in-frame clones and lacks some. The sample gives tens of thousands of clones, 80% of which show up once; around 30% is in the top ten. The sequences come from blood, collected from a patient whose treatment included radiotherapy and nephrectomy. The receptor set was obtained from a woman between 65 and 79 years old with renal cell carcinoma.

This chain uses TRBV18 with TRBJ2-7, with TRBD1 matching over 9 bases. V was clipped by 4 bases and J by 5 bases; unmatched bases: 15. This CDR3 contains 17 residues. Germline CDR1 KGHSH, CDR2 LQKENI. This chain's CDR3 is CASSLGPGQGVRDEQYF. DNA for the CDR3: TGTGCCAGCTCACTGGGCCCGGGACAGGGTGTTAGGGACGAGCAGTACTTC.

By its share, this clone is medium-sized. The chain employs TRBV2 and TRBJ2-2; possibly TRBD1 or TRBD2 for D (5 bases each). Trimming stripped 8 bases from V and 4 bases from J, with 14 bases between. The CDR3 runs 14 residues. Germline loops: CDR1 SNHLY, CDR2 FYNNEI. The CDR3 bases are TGTGCCAGCTGCCACGGGACCGCCACCGGGGAGCTGTTTTTT. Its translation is CASCHGTATGELFF.

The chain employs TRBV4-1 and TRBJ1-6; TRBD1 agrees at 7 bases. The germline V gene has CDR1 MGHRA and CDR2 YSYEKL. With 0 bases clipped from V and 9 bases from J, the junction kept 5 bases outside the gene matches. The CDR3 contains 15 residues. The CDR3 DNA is TGCGCCAGCAGCCAAGATGGACAGGTCAGTTCACCCCTCCACTTT. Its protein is CASSQDGQVSSPLHF.

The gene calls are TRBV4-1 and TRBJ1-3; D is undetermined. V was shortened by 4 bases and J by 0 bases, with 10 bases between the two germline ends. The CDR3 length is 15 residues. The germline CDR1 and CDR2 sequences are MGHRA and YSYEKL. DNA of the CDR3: TGCGCCAGCAGCCCCAGCGTCCTCTCTGGAAACACCATATATTTT. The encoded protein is CASSPSVLSGNTIYF.

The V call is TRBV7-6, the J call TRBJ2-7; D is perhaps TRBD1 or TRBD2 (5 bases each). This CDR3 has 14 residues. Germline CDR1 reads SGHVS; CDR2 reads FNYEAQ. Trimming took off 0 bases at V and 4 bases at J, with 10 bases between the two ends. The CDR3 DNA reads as TGTGCCAGCAGCTTAGCGCTTGAGGGGTACGAGCAGTACTTC. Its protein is CASSLALEGYEQYF.

CDR3 nucleotides: TGTGCCAGCAGCTTAGACCAGGGGAACTACGAGCAGTACTTC. Translation gives CASSLDQGNYEQYF. This chain connects TRBV7-9 to TRBJ2-7, with D possibly being TRBD1 (6 bases). V lost 1 base and J lost 3, with 10 bases in between. Germline V gene lookup returns CDR1 SEHNR and CDR2 FQNEAQ (reference sequence). This CDR3 is built from 14 residues.

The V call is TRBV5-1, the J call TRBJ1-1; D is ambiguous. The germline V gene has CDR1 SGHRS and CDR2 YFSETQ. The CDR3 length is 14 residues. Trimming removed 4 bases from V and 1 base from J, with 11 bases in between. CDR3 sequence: CASSPTVGNTEAFF. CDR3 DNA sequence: TGCGCCAGCAGCCCGACTGTGGGGAACACTGAAGCTTTCTTT.

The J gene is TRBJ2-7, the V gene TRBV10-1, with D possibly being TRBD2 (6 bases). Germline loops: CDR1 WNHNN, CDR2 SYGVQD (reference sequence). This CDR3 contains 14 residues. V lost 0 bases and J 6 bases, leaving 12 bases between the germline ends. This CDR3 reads CASSESTLASEQYF. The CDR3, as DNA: TGCGCCAGCAGTGAGTCGACACTAGCCTCCGAGCAGTACTTC.

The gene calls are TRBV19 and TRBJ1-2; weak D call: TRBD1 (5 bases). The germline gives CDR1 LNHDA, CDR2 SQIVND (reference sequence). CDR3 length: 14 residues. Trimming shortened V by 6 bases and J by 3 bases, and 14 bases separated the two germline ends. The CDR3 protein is CASRARGTDYGYTF. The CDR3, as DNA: TGTGCCAGTAGGGCTCGCGGGACGGACTATGGCTACACCTTC.

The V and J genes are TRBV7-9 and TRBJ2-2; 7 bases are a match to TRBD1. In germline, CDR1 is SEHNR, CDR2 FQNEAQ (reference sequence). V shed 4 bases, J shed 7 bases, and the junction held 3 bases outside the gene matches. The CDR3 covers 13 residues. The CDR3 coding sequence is TGTGCCAGCAGCTATACAGGGGTCGGGGAGCTGTTTTTT. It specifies CASSYTGVGELFF.

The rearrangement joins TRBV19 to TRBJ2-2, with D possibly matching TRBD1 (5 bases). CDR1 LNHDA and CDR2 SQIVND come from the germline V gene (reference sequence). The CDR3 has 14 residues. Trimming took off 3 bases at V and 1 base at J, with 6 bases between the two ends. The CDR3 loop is CASSITGNTGELFF. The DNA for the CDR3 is TGTGCCAGTAGTATTACAGGGAACACCGGGGAGCTGTTTTTT.

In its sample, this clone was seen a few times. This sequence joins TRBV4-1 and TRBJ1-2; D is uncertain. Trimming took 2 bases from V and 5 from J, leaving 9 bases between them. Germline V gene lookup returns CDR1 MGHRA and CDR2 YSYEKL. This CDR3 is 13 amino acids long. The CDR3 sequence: CASSQWGYYGYTF. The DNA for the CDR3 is TGCGCCAGCAGCCAATGGGGTTATTATGGCTACACCTTC.

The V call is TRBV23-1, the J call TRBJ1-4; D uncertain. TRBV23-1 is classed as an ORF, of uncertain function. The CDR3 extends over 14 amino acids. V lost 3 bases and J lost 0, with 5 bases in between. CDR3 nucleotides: TGCGCCAGCAGTCAGACGGCAACTAATGAAAAACTGTTTTTT. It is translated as CASSQTATNEKLFF.

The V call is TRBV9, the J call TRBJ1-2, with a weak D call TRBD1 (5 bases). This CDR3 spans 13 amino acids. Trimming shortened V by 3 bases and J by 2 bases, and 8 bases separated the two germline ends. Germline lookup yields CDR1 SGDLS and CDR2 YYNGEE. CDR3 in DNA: TGTGCCAGCAGCGGACAGCCCAACTATGGCTACACCTTC. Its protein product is CASSGQPNYGYTF.

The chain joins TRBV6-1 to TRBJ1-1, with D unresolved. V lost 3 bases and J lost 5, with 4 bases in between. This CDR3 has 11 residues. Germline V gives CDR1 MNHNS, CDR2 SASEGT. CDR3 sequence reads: CASSDVTEAFF. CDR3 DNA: TGTGCCAGCAGTGACGTAACTGAAGCTTTCTTT.

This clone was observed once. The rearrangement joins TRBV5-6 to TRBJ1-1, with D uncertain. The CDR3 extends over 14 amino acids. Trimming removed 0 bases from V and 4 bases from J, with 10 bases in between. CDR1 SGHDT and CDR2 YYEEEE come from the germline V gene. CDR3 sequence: CASSLVDGSTEAFF. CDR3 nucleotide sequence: TGTGCCAGCAGCTTGGTTGACGGTTCCACTGAAGCTTTCTTT.

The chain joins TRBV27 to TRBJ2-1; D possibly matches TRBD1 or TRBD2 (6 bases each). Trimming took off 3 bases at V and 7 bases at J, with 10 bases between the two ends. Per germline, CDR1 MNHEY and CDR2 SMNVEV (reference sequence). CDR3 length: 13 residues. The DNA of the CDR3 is TGTGCCAGCAGTTTGGGGGGCCCAAATGAGCAGTTCTTC. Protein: CASSLGGPNEQFF.

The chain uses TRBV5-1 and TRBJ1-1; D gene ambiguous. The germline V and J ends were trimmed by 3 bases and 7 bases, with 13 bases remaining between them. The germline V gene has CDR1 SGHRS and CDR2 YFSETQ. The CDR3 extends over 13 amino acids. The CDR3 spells CASSSNSEGEAFF. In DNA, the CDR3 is TGCGCCAGCAGCTCCAATTCAGAGGGTGAAGCTTTCTTT. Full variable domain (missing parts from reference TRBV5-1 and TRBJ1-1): KAGVTQTPRYLIKTRGQQVTLSCSPISGHRSVSWYQQTPGQGLQFLFEYFSETQRNKGNFPGRFSGRQFSNSRSEMNVSTLELGDSALYLCASSSNSEGEAFFGQGTRLTVV.

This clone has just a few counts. CDR3: CASSLSMGRGAYNEQFF. The CDR3 DNA reads as TGTGCCAGCAGTCTAAGCATGGGGCGGGGGGCCTACAATGAGCAGTTCTTC. The chain joins TRBV7-8 to TRBJ2-1; TRBD2 matches at 8 bases. The CDR3 runs 17 residues. After removal of 6 bases from V and 2 bases from J, the junction contained 12 bases not matched to a gene. Germline V gene sequence: CDR1 SGHVS, CDR2 FQNEAQ. The full variable domain, completed using reference TRBV7-8 and TRBJ2-1, is GAGVSQSPRYKVAKRGQDVALRCDPISGHVSLFWYQQALGQGPEFLTYFQNEAQLDKSGLPSDRFFAERPEGSVSTLKIQRTQQEDSAVYLCASSLSMGRGAYNEQFFGPGTRLTVL.

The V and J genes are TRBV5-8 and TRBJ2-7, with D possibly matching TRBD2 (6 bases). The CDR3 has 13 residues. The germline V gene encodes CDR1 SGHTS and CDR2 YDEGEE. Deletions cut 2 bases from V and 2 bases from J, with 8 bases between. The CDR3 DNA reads TGTGCCAGCAGCTTTGGAGGGCCCTACGAGCAGTACTTC. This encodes CASSFGGPYEQYF.

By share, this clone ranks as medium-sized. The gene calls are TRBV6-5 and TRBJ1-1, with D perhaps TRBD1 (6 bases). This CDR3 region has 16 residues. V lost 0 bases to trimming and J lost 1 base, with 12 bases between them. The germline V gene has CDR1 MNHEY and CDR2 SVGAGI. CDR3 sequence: CASSYSRTEANTEAFF. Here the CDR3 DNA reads TGTGCCAGCAGTTACTCTCGGACAGAGGCGAACACTGAAGCTTTCTTT.

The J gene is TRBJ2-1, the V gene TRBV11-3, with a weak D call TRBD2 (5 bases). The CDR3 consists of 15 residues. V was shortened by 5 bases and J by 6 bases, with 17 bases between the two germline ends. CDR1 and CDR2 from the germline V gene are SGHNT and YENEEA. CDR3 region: CASSAAEAVINEQFF. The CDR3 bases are TGTGCCAGCAGCGCCGCTGAAGCGGTCATCAATGAGCAGTTCTTC. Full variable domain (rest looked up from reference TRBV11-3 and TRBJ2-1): EAGVVQSPRYKIIEKKQPVAFWCNPISGHNTLYWYLQNLGQGPELLIRYENEEAVDDSQLPKDRFSAERLKGVDSTLKIQPAELGDSAVYLCASSAAEAVINEQFFGPGTRLTVL.

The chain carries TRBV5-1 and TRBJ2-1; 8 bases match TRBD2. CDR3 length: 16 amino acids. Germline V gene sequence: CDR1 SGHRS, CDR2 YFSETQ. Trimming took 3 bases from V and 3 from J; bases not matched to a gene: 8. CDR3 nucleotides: TGCGCCAGCAGCTCACCAGCGGGAGCGGGCTACAATGAGCAGTTCTTC. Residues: CASSSPAGAGYNEQFF.

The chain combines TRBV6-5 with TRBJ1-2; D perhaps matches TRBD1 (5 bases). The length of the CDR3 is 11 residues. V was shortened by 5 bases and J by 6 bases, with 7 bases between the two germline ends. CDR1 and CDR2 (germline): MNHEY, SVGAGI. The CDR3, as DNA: TGTGCCAGCAGTCGGGGGGATGGCTACACCTTC. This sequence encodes CASSRGDGYTF.

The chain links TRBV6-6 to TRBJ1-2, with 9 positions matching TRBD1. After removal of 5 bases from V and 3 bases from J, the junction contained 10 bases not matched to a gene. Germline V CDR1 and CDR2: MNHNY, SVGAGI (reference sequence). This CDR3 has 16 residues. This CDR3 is CASSAPGQGIYYGYTF. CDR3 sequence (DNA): TGTGCCAGCAGTGCTCCGGGACAGGGTATTTACTATGGCTACACCTTC.

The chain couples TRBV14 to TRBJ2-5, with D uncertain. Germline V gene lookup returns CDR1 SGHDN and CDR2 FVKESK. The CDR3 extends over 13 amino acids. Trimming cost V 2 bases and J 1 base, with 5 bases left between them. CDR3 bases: TGTGCCAGCAGCCAACATCTCCAAGAGACCCAGTACTTC. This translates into CASSQHLQETQYF.

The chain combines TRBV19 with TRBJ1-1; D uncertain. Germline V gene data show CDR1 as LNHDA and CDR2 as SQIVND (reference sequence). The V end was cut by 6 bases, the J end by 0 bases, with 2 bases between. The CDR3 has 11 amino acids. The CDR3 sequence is CASSLNTEAFF. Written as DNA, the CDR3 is TGTGCCAGTAGCCTGAACACTGAAGCTTTCTTT.

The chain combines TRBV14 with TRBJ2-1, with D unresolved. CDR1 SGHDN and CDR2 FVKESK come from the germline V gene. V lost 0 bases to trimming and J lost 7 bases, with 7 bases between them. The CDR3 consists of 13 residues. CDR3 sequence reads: CASSQDRRNEQFF. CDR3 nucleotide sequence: TGTGCCAGCAGCCAAGATCGCAGAAATGAGCAGTTCTTC. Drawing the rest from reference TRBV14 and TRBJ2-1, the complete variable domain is EAGVTQFPSHSVIEKGQTVTLRCDPISGHDNLYWYRRVMGKEIKFLLHFVKESKQDESGMPNNRFLAERTGGTYSTLKVQPAELEDSGVYFCASSQDRRNEQFFGPGTRLTVL.